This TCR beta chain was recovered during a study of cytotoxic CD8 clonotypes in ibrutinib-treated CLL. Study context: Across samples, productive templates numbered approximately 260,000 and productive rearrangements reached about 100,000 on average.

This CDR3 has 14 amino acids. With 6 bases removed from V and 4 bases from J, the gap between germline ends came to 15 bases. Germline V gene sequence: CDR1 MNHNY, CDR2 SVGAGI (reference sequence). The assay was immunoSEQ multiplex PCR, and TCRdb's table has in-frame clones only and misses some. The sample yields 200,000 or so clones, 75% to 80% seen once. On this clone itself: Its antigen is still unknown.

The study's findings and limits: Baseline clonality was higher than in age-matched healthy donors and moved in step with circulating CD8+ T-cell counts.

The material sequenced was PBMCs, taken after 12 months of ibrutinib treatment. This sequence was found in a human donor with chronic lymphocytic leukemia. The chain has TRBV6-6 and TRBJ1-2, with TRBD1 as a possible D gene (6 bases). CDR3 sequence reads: CASRPPGGPYGYTF. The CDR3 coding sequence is TGTGCCAGCAGACCCCCGGGGGGCCCCTATGGCTACACCTTC.